This entry features one TCR beta chain sequence. The antigen remains undetermined. The data belong to a study of cytomegalovirus exposure and HLA in healthy donors. Study-level background: T cells numbering about 179 million yielded approximately 120 million unique TCR beta sequences in an earlier analysis. The study's early data release held 75 million to 95 million unique TCRs from HLA-typed donors.

The PCR used 60 Vbeta and 13 Jbeta primers. Only in-frame clones appear in the TCRdb table, and some are missing; sequencing was by immunoSEQ multiplex PCR. The sample includes around 170,000 clones, over 60% seen only once; the top ten take roughly 1.6%. Germline V gives CDR1 MNHEY, CDR2 SMNVEV (reference sequence). V lost 5 bases and J lost 5; bases outside the gene matches: 4. The CDR3 consists of 13 residues. Findings of the study overall: It was likely that a cluster of highly shared sequence variants was a sequencing artifact.

The rearrangement joins TRBV27 to TRBJ2-5; TRBD2 matches at 8 bases. The source of this sequence is a girl between 5 and 17 years old in good health and CMV-seronegative. The material sequenced was PBMCs. CDR3 amino acids: CASSTGTRETQYF. Here the CDR3 DNA reads TGTGCCAGCAGTACCGGGACTAGGGAGACCCAGTACTTC.